These 14 T cell receptor beta chains were sequenced from one sample in a study of shared clonotypes between healthy human individuals (dated by TCRdb to 2018 to 2021). The method behind the library was the immunoSEQ multiplex PCR assay. Held by TCRdb, this immuneACCESS table contains in-frame sequences only and omits some clones. Under half of the omission traces to an unresolved V gene where checked; the cause of the rest is unknown. For this sample the table gives about 1 million clones, of which more than 60% were detected only once. The ten largest clonotypes hold over 1.3% of the sample. The sequenced sample was memory CD4+ T cells sorted from blood. The sample's cell subset or site label, decoded: CD45RA-negative fraction. These receptor sequences come from a man younger than 35 in good health.

On this clone itself: This CDR3 is also generated by other DNA sequences in the sample. The CDR3 nucleotides read TGTGCCAGCAGTGAATCTGGCAGAAACTATGGCTACACCTTC. This encodes CASSESGRNYGYTF. The chain recombines TRBV25-1 with TRBJ1-2, with D unclear. CDR3 length: 14 amino acids. V was trimmed by 1 base and J by 2 bases, leaving 8 bases between them. Looked up from germline, CDR1 is MGHDK and CDR2 is SYGVNS.

This clone was counted only a few times. The V and J genes are TRBV7-2 and TRBJ1-1; D ambiguous. This CDR3 contains 13 residues. With 4 bases removed from V and 5 bases from J, the gap between germline ends came to 11 bases. Looked up from germline, CDR1 is SGHTA and CDR2 is FQGNSA. This CDR3 is CASSSPRRTEAFF. DNA for the CDR3: TGTGCCAGCAGCTCCCCCCGGCGAACTGAAGCTTTCTTT.

For this clone: With a much larger clone just one base away, this may be a read error. The chain couples TRBV6-1 to TRBJ1-1, with 7 bases identical to TRBD1. V shed 6 bases and J 1 base; nucleotides not matched to a gene: 5. The CDR3 has 14 residues. Germline-derived CDR1 and CDR2 are MNHNS and SASEGT. This CDR3 reads CASRAGTANTEAFF. CDR3 sequence (DNA): TGTGCCAGCAGGGCCGGGACAGCGAACACTGAAGCTTTCTTT.

The rearrangement uses TRBV6-1 and TRBJ1-5; 11 bases agree with TRBD1. Germline CDR1 is MNHNS and CDR2 is SASEGT. The CDR3 consists of 17 residues. Trimming cost V 3 bases and J 9 bases; bases outside gene matches: 13. The CDR3 DNA is TGTGCCAGCAGTGAGATAAGGGGACAGGGGGTAAGGGGGCCCCAGCATTTT. It yields the protein CASSEIRGQGVRGPQHF.

The chain uses TRBV21-1 and TRBJ1-1. TRBV21-1 is shown as a pseudogene. The CDR3 has 15 residues. CDR3 DNA: TGTGCCAGCAGCATTCCCCCGTGGAGGCGTTCTGAAGCTTTCTTT. Residues: CASSIPPWRRSEAFF.

This chain joins TRBV29-1 and TRBJ2-6; D uncertain. The CDR3 has 13 residues. Germline V gene sequence: CDR1 SQVTM, CDR2 ANQGSEA. V was pared by 3 bases and J by 2 bases, with 5 bases between. The CDR3 DNA sequence: TGCAGCGTTGAGAACGCTGGGGCCAACGTCCTGACTTTC. Translation gives CSVENAGANVLTF.

This chain connects TRBV27 to TRBJ1-6; possible D gene TRBD1, 6 bases. Trimming left V 1 base short and J 6 bases short, with 10 bases between. Germline loops: CDR1 MNHEY, CDR2 SMNVEV (reference sequence). CDR3 length equals 15 residues. The CDR3 coding sequence is TGTGCCAGCAGTTTATACCGACAGGCTAATTCACCCCTCCACTTT. This encodes CASSLYRQANSPLHF.

This chain connects TRBV9 to TRBJ1-6; TRBD1 agrees at 7 bases. The CDR3 sequence is 18 residues long. CDR1 and CDR2 (germline): SGDLS, YYNGEE. V lost 3 bases, J lost 7 bases, and 16 bases stayed unmatched. The CDR3: CASSAGPTGKLRNSPLHF. The CDR3 nucleotides are TGTGCCAGCAGCGCGGGGCCGACAGGGAAGCTTCGGAATTCACCCCTCCACTTT.

This clone was seen a few times. Other DNA sequences within the sample encode an identical CDR3. V is TRBV19 and J is TRBJ2-5; D possibly corresponds to TRBD2 (6 bases). V was clipped by 2 bases and J by 1 base, with 8 bases between them. The CDR3 contains 14 residues. Germline lookup yields CDR1 LNHDA and CDR2 SQIVND (reference sequence). The CDR3 reads CASSITGGQETQYF. CDR3 coding DNA: TGTGCCAGTAGTATAACCGGGGGCCAAGAGACCCAGTACTTC. The full variable domain, its missing parts supplied by reference TRBV19 and TRBJ2-5, is DGGITQSPKYLFRKEGQNVTLSCEQNLNHDAMYWYRQDPGQGLRLIYYSQIVNDFQKGDIAEGYSVSREKKESFPLTVTSAQKNPTAFYLCASSITGGQETQYFGPGTRLLVL.

This chain uses TRBV6-6 with TRBJ1-1; D remains ambiguous. The CDR3 has 13 residues. V shed 6 bases and J shed 3 bases, with 11 bases lying between them. Germline V CDR1 and CDR2: MNHNY, SVGAGI (reference sequence). CDR3 protein: CASRDGRYTEAFF. As DNA, the CDR3 is TGTGCCAGCAGGGACGGACGTTACACTGAAGCTTTCTTT.

The V and J genes are TRBV6-1 and TRBJ1-2; D unclear. CDR3 length equals 13 residues. CDR1 and CDR2 from the germline V gene are MNHNS and SASEGT. Trimming shortened V by 6 bases and J by 2 bases, and 10 bases separated the two germline ends. Written as DNA, the CDR3 is TGTGCCAGCAGCCGCGGGGTAAACTATGGCTACACCTTC. This translates into CASSRGVNYGYTF.

The chain links TRBV10-3 to TRBJ1-1; D not certain. The germline gives CDR1 ENHRY, CDR2 SYGVKD. Trimming shortened V by 0 bases and J by 6 bases, and 11 bases separated the two germline ends. The CDR3 is 14 amino acids. The CDR3 bases are TGTGCCATCAGTGAGTCGAGAGGGCCAGCTGAAGCTTTCTTT. Encoded protein: CAISESRGPAEAFF.

The chain recombines TRBV7-3 with TRBJ1-5, with D tentatively TRBD1 (6 bases). Between the trimmed V and J ends, which lost 5 bases and 2 bases, there was a span of 10 bases. CDR3 length equals 14 residues. Germline loops: CDR1 SGHTA, CDR2 FQGTGA. Here the CDR3 reads CASSLDSGNQPQHF. The DNA of the CDR3 is TGTGCCAGCAGCCTGGACAGTGGCAATCAGCCCCAGCATTTT.

This chain links TRBV5-5 with TRBJ1-2, with 8 bases lining up with TRBD1. Looked up from germline, CDR1 is SGHKS and CDR2 is YYEKEE (reference sequence). The CDR3 has 13 residues. The ends lost 4 bases at V and 8 bases at J; junction bases unmatched: 7. The CDR3 loop reads CASSPRQGTGYTF. DNA of the CDR3: TGTGCCAGCAGCCCAAGACAGGGGACGGGCTACACCTTC.